The 5 T cell receptor beta chains reported below all come from one sample, sequenced in a study of shared clonotypes between healthy human individuals. The naive CD8 subset, CD45RO-negative cells positively selected for CCR7, excluded terminally differentiated effector memory CD45RA+ cells. Clones were read by immunoSEQ multiplex PCR, and TCRdb kept only the in-frame ones, dropping some. The sample shows fewer than 1 million clones, around 96% of them seen only once. Sample: naive CD8+ T cells sorted from blood. The receptors were sampled from a man aged 30 to 39 in good health.

The genes are TRBV5-1 and TRBJ1-1; no clear D gene. The CDR3 has 12 amino acids. Germline V gene sequence: CDR1 SGHRS, CDR2 YFSETQ. Trimming pared 0 bases from V and 7 bases from J, leaving 7 bases between. CDR3 bases: TGCGCCAGCAGCTTGGACGCGGATGAAGCTTTCTTT. Translating it yields CASSLDADEAFF.

This clone was seen once. The chain uses TRBV5-5 and TRBJ2-5; TRBD1 matches 8 bases. This CDR3 region has 16 residues. The germline gives CDR1 SGHKS, CDR2 YYEKEE (reference sequence). Trimming took 3 bases from V and 2 from J; bases not matched to a gene: 9. CDR3 nucleotides: TGTGCCAGCAGCTACCTCGGACAGGGACTTCAAGAGACCCAGTACTTC. Its protein product is CASSYLGQGLQETQYF.

The chain combines TRBV9 with TRBJ1-2, with 8 nucleotides matching TRBD1. CDR1 is SGDLS, CDR2 YYNGEE, per germline. The CDR3 totals 13 residues. V trimming: 3 bases; J trimming: 5 bases; junction bases outside the gene matches: 3. DNA of the CDR3: TGTGCCAGCAGCGAGCGGACAGGGTATGGCTACACCTTC. It translates to CASSERTGYGYTF.

The rearrangement uses TRBV4-3 and TRBJ2-1, with unresolved D. Germline V gives CDR1 LGHNA, CDR2 YSLEER. The CDR3 consists of 13 residues. The ends were cut back, 0 bases at V and 7 bases at J, with 7 bases in the middle. The CDR3 region is CASSQENSNEQFF. CDR3 bases: TGCGCCAGCAGCCAAGAAAACTCGAATGAGCAGTTCTTC.

The chain carries TRBV9 and TRBJ1-4; 7 positions match TRBD1. Trimming removed 4 bases from V and 7 bases from J; junction bases left unmatched: 10. There are 15 residues in the CDR3. CDR1 and CDR2 (germline): SGDLS, YYNGEE. The CDR3 loop reads CASSTRQGGAEKLFF. The CDR3 DNA is TGTGCCAGCAGCACCCGACAGGGAGGGGCTGAAAAACTGTTTTTT.